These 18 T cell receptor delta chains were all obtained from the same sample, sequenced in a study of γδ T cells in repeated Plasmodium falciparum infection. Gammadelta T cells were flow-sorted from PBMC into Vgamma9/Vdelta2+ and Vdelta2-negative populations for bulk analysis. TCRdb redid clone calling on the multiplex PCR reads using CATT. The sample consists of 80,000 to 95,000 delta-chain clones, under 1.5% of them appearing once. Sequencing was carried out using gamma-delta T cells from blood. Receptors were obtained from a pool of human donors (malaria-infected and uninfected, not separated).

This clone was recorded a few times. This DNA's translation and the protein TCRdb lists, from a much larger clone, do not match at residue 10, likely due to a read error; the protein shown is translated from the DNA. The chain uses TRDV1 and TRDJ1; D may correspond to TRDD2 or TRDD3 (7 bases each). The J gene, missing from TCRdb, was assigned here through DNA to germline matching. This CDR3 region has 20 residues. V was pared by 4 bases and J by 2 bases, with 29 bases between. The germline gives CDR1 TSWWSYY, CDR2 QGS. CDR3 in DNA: TGTGCTCTTGGGGGGTCCTTTTTCCTACACATGGGGATAGTAACCGATAAACTCATCTTT. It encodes CALGGSFFLHMGIVTDKLIF.

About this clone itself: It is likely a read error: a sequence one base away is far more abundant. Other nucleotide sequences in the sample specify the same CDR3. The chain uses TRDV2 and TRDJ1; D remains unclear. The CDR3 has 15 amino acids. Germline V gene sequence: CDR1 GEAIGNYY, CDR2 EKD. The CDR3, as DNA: TGTGCCTGTGACCCCTTGTCCCCGTACACTGATAAACTCATCTTT. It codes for CACDPLSPYTDKLIF.

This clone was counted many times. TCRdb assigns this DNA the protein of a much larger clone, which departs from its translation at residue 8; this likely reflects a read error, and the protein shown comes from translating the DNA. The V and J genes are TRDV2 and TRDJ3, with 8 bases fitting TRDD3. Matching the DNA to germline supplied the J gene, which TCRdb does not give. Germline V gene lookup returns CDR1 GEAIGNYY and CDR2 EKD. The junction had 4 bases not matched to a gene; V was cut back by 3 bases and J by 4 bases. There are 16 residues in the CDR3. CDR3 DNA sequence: TGTGCCTGTGACGTACTGGGGGGTTGGGACACCCGACAGATGTTTTTC. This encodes CACDVLGGWDTRQMFF.

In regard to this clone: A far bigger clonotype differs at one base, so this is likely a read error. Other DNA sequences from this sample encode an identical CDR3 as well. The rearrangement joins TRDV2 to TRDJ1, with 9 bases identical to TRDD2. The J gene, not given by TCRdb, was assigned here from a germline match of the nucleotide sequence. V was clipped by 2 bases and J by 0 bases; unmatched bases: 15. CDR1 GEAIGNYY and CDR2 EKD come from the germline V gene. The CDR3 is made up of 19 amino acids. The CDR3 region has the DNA TGTGCCTGTGACATTGTCCTTCCTACCGGAGATACCCACACCGATAAACTCATCTTT. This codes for CACDIVLPTGDTHTDKLIF.

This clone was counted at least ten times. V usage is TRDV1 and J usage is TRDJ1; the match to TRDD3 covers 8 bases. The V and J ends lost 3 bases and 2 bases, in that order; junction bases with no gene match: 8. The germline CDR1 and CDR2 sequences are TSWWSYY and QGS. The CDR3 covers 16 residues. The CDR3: CALGDLKGYVTDKLIF. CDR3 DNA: TGTGCTCTTGGGGACCTAAAGGGATACGTGACCGATAAACTCATCTTT.

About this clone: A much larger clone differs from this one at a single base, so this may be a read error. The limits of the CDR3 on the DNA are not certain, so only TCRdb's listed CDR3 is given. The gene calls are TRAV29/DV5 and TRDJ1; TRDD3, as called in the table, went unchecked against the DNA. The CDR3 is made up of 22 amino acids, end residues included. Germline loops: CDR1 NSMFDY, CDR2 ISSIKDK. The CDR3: CSVLLCSKRASSDLGDTGGLIF.

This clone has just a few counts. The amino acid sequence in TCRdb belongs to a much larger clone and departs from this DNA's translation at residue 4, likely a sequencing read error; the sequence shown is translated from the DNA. The CDR3 DNA is TGTGCCTTTCGCTCTCCGCTGGGGGATACGGAGGAACTCATCTTT. Protein: CAFRSPLGDTEELIF. The rearrangement uses TRDV3 and TRDJ1; TRDD3 agrees at 12 bases. CDR1 and CDR2 from the germline V gene are TVYSNPD and GDNSRS (reference sequence). The CDR3 has 15 residues. J gave up 9 bases and V 2 bases, and 13 bases lay outside the gene matches.

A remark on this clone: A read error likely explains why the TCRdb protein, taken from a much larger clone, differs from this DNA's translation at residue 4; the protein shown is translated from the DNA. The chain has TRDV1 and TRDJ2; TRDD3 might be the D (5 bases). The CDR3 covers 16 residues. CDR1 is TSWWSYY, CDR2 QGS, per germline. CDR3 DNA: TGTGCTCTTGAGGAATGGGGCTGTGGGAGGACAGCACAACTCTTCTTT. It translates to CALEEWGCGRTAQLFF.

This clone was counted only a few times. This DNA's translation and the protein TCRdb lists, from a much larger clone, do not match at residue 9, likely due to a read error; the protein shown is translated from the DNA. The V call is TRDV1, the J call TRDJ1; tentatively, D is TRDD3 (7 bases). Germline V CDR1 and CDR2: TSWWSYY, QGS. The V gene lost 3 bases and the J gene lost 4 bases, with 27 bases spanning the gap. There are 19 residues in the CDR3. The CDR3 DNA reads TGTGCTCTTGGGGATATCGATCCTACTCGGGGGGATGGAGGCGATAAACTCATCTTT. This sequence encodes CALGDIDPTRGDGGDKLIF.

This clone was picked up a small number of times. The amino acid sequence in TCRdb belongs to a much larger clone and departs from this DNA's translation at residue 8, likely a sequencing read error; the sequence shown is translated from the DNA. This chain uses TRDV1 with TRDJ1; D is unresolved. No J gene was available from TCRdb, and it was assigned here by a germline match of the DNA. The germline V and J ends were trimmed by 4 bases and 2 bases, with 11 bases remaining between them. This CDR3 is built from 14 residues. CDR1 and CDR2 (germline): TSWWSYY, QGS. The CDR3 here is CALGVGGVTDKLIF. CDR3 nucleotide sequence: TGTGCTCTTGGGGTAGGAGGGGTAACCGATAAACTCATCTTT.

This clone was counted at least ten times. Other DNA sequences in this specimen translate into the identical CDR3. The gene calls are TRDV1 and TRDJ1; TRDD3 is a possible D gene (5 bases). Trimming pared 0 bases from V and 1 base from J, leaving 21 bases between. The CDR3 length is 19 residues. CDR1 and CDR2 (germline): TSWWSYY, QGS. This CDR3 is CALGELFYVMGLFTDKLIF. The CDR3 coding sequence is TGTGCTCTTGGGGAACTCTTCTACGTAATGGGGTTGTTCACCGATAAACTCATCTTT.

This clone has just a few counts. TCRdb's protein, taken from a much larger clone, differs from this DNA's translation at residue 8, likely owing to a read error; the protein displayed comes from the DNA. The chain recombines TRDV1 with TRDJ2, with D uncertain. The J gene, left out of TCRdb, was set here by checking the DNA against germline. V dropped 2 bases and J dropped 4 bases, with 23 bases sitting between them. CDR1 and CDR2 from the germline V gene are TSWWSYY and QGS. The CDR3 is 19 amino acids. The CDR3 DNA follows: TGTGCTCTTGGGGAATCGGTAACCCTTAGGGTGAAGAGGACAGCACAACTCTTCTTT. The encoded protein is CALGESVTLRVKRTAQLFF.

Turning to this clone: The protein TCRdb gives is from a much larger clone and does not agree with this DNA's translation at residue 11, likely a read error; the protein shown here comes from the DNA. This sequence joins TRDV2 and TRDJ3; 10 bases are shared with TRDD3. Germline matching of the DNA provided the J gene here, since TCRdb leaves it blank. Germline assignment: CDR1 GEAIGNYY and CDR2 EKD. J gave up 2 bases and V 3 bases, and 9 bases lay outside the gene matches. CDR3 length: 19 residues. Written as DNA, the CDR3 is TGTGCCTGTGACCCTTCAACTGGGGGATCCCCCTGGGACACCCGACAGATGTTTTTC. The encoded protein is CACDPSTGGSPWDTRQMFF.

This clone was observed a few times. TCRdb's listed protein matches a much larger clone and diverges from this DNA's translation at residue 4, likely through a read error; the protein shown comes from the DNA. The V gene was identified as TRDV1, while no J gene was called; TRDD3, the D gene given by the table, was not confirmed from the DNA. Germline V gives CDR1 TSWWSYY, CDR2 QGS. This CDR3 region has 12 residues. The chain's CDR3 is CALLELTGGLIF. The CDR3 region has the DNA TGTGCTCTCCTTGAGCTTACTGGGGGTCTCATCTTT.

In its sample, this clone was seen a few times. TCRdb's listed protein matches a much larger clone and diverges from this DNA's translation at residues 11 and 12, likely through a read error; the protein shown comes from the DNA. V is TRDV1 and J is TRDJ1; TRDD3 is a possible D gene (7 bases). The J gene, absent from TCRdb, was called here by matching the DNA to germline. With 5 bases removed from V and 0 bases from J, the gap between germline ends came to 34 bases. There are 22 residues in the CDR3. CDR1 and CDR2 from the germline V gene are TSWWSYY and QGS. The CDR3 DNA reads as TGTGCTCTTGGGTCACGGGGGCTTCCTTACTGTGCTGGGGGGCTGTACACCGATAAACTCATCTTT. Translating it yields CALGSRGLPYCAGGLYTDKLIF.

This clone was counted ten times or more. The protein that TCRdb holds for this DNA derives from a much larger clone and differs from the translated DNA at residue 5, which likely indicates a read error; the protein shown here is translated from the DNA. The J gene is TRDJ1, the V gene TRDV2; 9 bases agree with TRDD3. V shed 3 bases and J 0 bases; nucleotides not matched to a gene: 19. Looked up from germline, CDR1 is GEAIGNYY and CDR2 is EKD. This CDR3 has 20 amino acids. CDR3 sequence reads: CACDGLLGDSLDRHTDKLIF. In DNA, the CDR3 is TGTGCCTGTGACGGACTGCTGGGGGATTCGCTAGACCGACACACCGATAAACTCATCTTT.

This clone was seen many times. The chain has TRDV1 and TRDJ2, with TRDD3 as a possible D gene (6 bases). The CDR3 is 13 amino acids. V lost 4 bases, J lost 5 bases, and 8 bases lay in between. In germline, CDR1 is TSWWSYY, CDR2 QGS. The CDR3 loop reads CALGGYETAQLFF. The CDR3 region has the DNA TGTGCTCTTGGGGGATACGAAACAGCACAACTCTTCTTT.

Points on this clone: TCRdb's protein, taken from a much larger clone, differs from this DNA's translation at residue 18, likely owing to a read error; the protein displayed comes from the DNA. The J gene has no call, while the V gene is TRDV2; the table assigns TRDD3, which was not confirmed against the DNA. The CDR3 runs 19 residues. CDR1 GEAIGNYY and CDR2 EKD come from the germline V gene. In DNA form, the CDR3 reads TGTGCCTGTGACACCGTACTACTGGGGGATACCCCCCGCACCGATAAACTCACCTTT. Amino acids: CACDTVLLGDTPRTDKLTF.